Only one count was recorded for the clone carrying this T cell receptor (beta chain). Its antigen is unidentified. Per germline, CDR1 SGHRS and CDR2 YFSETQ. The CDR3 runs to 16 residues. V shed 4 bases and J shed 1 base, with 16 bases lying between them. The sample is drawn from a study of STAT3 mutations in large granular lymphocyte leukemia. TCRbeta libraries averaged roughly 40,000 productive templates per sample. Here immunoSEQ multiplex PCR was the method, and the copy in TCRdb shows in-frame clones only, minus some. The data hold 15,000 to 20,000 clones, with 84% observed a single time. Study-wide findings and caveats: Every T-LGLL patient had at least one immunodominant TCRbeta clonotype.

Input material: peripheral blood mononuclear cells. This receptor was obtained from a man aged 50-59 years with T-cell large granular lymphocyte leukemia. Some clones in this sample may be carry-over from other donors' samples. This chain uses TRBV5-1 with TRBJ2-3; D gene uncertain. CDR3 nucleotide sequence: TGCGCCAGCAGCCGTGCCAGGCCTTCCGGCACAGATACGCAGTATTTT. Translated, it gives CASSRARPSGTDTQYF.